This is a list of T cell receptor beta chains from one sample in a study of Ad26.COV2.S vaccination and SARS-CoV-2 variants. TCRdb's table, derived via immunoSEQ multiplex PCR, lists solely in-frame clones and lacks some. The sample has approximately 350,000 clones, 83% seen once. Material: peripheral blood, obtained in a trial of Ad26.COV2.S vaccine versus placebo. The receptors originated from a person aged 18 to 65 who received the Ad26.COV2.S COVID-19 vaccine or a placebo. Both conserved end residues are part of each CDR3. Each record gives: V gene, D gene, clone size, J gene, CDR3 protein, CDR3 DNA. D genes are given only for firm matches. The size field is filled for only some rows; it gives once, few, many or a size class.

TRBV5-1,TRBD2,NA,TRBJ2-4,CASSPAGGAKNIQYF,TGCGCCAGCAGCCCGGCCGGGGGGGCCAAAAACATTCAGTACTTC
TRBV5-4,NA,NA,TRBJ2-2,CAILGWGANTGELFF,TGTGCCATACTAGGATGGGGGGCAAACACCGGGGAGCTGTTTTTT
TRBV19,NA,NA,TRBJ1-2,CASSIHLTGGYTF,TGTGCCAGTAGTATTCATCTGACGGGTGGCTACACCTTC
TRBV4-2,NA,NA,TRBJ1-1,CASSQVAGRVNTEAFF,TGTGCCAGCAGCCAAGTGGCAGGGAGGGTGAACACTGAAGCTTTCTTT
TRBV12-5,TRBD1,NA,TRBJ2-7,CASGLVLWGQGESYEQYF,TGTGCTAGTGGTTTGGTATTATGGGGACAGGGCGAATCCTACGAGCAGTACTTC
TRBV18,NA,NA,TRBJ2-3,CASSPRVAADTQYF,TGTGCCAGCTCACCAAGGGTTGCGGCAGATACGCAGTATTTT
TRBV11-2,NA,NA,TRBJ1-3,CASSLSWSSGNTIYF,TGTGCCAGCAGCTTAAGCTGGAGCTCTGGAAACACCATATATTTT
TRBV5-1,NA,NA,TRBJ2-2,CASSGFGAGSGELFF,TGCGCCAGCAGCGGGTTTGGGGCCGGATCCGGGGAGCTGTTTTTT
TRBV5-1,NA,NA,TRBJ1-5,CASSLAGSNNQPQHF,TGCGCCAGCAGCTTGGCCGGAAGCAACAATCAGCCCCAGCATTTT
TRBV29-1,TRBD2,NA,TRBJ2-5,CSVSGGQETQYF,TGCAGCGTTTCGGGAGGGCAAGAGACCCAGTACTTC
TRBV10-2,NA,NA,TRBJ1-2,CASSETGFPNYGYTF,TGCGCCAGCAGTGAGACGGGCTTTCCTAACTATGGCTACACCTTC
TRBV28,NA,once,TRBJ2-7,CASSPMGPAYEQYF,TGTGCCAGCAGCCCTATGGGGCCGGCCTACGAGCAGTACTTC
TRBV5-1,TRBD1,NA,TRBJ1-2,CASSLGTGPYGYTF,TGCGCCAGCAGCTTGGGGACAGGACCTTATGGCTACACCTTC
TRBV6-5,NA,medium-sized,TRBJ1-6,CASSSQGVGPPLHF,TGTGCCAGCAGTTCACAGGGAGTCGGTCCACCCCTCCACTTT
TRBV7-2,NA,NA,TRBJ1-6,CASSSGESYNSPLHF,TGTGCCAGCAGCTCGGGGGAATCCTATAATTCACCCCTCCACTTT
TRBV4-1,NA,once,TRBJ2-3,CASSHDPGVPPDTQYF,TGCGCCAGCAGCCACGATCCGGGAGTTCCCCCAGATACGCAGTATTTT
TRBV6-1,NA,NA,TRBJ1-1,CASSDQAENTEAFF,TGTGCCAGCAGTGACCAAGCGGAGAACACTGAAGCTTTCTTT
TRBV5-1,TRBD2,NA,TRBJ2-7,CASSSGVAGGPTEQYF,TGCGCCAGCAGCTCGGGTGTGGCGGGAGGGCCAACCGAGCAGTACTTC
TRBV6-4,TRBD2,NA,TRBJ2-3,CASSALAGQQDTQYF,TGTGCCAGCAGTGCCCTAGCGGGCCAACAAGATACGCAGTATTTT
TRBV2,TRBD1,NA,TRBJ2-7,CASSTGTGGYEQYF,TGTGCCAGCAGTACAGGGACAGGCGGCTACGAGCAGTACTTC
TRBV12-3/TRBV12-4,NA,NA,TRBJ1-2,CASSGSRMYGYTF,TGTGCCAGCAGTGGTAGCAGGATGTATGGCTACACCTTC
TRBV27,NA,NA,TRBJ2-6,CASSLLLGGANVLTF,TGTGCCAGCAGTTTACTGCTGGGTGGGGCCAACGTCCTGACTTTC
TRBV3-1/TRBV3-2,NA,few,TRBJ2-7,CASSQVDVAEQYF,TGTGCCAGCAGCCAAGTGGATGTAGCCGAGCAGTACTTC
TRBV30,NA,NA,TRBJ2-1,CAWSPGGNEQFF,TGTGCCTGGAGCCCAGGGGGGAATGAGCAGTTCTTC
TRBV27,NA,NA,TRBJ1-1,CASRPHGVQGNTEAFF,TGTGCCAGCAGACCCCACGGCGTACAGGGGAACACTGAAGCTTTCTTT
TRBV11-2,TRBD1,NA,TRBJ2-7,CASSQGTGRRGRDLYEQYF,TGTGCCAGCAGTCAAGGGACCGGCCGCAGGGGGCGCGATCTCTACGAGCAGTACTTC
TRBV7-9,TRBD1,few,TRBJ2-5,CASTLDRAETQYF,TGTGCCAGCACCCTAGACAGGGCAGAGACCCAGTACTTC
TRBV6-2/TRBV6-3,NA,NA,TRBJ1-1,CASSWDGNMNTEAFF,TGTGCCAGCAGTTGGGACGGAAACATGAACACTGAAGCTTTCTTT
TRBV24-1,TRBD1,NA,TRBJ2-7,CATSDLLDPGQAYEQYF,TGTGCCACCAGTGATTTGCTGGACCCAGGACAGGCCTACGAGCAGTACTTC
TRBV7-2,NA,NA,TRBJ2-3,CASSLQRLDTQYF,TGTGCCAGCAGCTTGCAGAGGCTAGATACGCAGTATTTT
TRBV28,TRBD1,NA,TRBJ1-2,CASIGGQGYYGYTF,TGTGCCAGCATCGGAGGACAGGGTTACTATGGCTACACCTTC
TRBV7-9,NA,once,TRBJ1-2,CASTPEGNYGYTF,TGTGCCAGCACCCCGGAGGGGAACTATGGCTACACCTTC
TRBV5-1,NA,NA,TRBJ2-7,CASSLRIGSYEQYF,TGCGCCAGCAGCTTGAGGATAGGCTCCTACGAGCAGTACTTC
TRBV7-9,NA,NA,TRBJ1-1,CASVGGKSTEAFF,TGTGCCAGCGTGGGGGGGAAGAGCACTGAAGCTTTCTTT
TRBV7-9,NA,NA,TRBJ2-7,CASSWGGYEQYF,TGTGCCAGCAGCTGGGGCGGGTACGAGCAGTACTTC
TRBV4-1,NA,NA,TRBJ2-7,CASSQELKESGKYF,TGCGCCAGCAGCCAAGAGTTAAAGGAGTCCGGGAAGTACTTC
TRBV30,TRBD1,NA,TRBJ2-5,CAWTPRQGARETQYF,TGTGCCTGGACCCCTAGACAGGGGGCAAGGGAGACCCAGTACTTC
TRBV4-1,TRBD2,NA,TRBJ2-7,CASSQPASGGYEQYF,TGCGCCAGCAGCCAGCCTGCTAGCGGGGGTTACGAGCAGTACTTC
TRBV18,NA,few,TRBJ1-3,CASSPTINRAGNTIYF,TGTGCCAGCTCACCTACGATTAACAGGGCTGGAAACACCATATATTTT
TRBV7-2,NA,NA,TRBJ2-5,CASSLGLTQETQYF,TGTGCCAGCAGCTTAGGGCTAACCCAAGAGACCCAGTACTTC
TRBV3-1/TRBV3-2,NA,NA,TRBJ2-1,CASSHLLEQQFF,TGTGCCAGCAGCCACCTACTAGAACAGCAGTTCTTC
TRBV2,NA,NA,TRBJ1-3,CASSPGRGENTIYF,TGTGCCAGCAGCCCGGGACGGGGAGAAAACACCATATATTTT